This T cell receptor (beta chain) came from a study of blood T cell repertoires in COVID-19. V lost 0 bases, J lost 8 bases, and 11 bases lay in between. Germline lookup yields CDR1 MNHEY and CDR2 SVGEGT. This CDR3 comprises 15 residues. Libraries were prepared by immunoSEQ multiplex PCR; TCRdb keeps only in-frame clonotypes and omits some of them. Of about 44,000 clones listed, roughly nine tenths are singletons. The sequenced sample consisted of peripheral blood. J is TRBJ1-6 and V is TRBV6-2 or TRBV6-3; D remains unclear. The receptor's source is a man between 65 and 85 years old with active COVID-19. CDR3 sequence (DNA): TGTGCCAGCAGTTACTCGCCGGGAACTCATTCACCCCTCCACTTT. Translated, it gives CASSYSPGTHSPLHF.